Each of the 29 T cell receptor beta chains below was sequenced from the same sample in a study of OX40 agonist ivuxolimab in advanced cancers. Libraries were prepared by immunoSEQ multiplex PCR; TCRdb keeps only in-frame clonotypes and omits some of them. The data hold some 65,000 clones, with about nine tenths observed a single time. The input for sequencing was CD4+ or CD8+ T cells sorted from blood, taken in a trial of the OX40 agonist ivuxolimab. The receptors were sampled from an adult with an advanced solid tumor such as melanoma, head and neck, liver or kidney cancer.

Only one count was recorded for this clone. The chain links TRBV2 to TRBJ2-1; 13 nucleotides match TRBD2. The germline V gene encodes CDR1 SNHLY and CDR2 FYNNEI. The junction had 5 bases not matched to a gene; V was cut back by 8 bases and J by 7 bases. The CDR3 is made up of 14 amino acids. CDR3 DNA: TGTGCCAGCGAGGAGGGACTAGCGGGAAATGAGCAGTTCTTC. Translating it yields CASEEGLAGNEQFF.

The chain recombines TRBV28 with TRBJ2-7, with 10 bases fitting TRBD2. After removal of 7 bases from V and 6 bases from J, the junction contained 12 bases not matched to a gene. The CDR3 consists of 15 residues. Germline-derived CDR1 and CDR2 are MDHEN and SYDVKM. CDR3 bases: TGTGCCAGCACCCCCCGGCCCCTAGCGGGAGCCGAGCAGTACTTC. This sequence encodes CASTPRPLAGAEQYF.

CDR3 protein: CASSPRAPISGNTIYF. CDR3 nucleotide sequence: TGTGCCAGCTCACCACGGGCCCCGATCTCTGGAAACACCATATATTTT. The chain has TRBV18 and TRBJ1-3; no firm D call. With 1 base removed from V and 0 bases from J, the gap between germline ends came to 10 bases. Germline V CDR1 and CDR2: KGHSH, LQKENI. The length of the CDR3 is 16 residues.

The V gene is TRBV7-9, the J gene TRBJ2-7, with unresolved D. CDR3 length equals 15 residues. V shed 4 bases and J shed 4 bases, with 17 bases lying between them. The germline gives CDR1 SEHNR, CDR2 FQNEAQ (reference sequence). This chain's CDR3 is CASSSPTGFQYEQYF. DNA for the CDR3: TGTGCCAGCAGCTCACCGACCGGATTCCAATACGAGCAGTACTTC.

Here the CDR3 reads CASSSNSGQGYGYTF. CDR3 in DNA: TGTGCCAGCAGCTCCAACTCGGGACAGGGCTATGGCTACACCTTC. The V call is TRBV11-2, the J call TRBJ1-2, with 9 bases identical to TRBD1. V lost 4 bases, J lost 4 bases, and 7 bases stayed unmatched. CDR3 length: 15 residues. Germline V CDR1 and CDR2: SGHAT, FQNNGV.

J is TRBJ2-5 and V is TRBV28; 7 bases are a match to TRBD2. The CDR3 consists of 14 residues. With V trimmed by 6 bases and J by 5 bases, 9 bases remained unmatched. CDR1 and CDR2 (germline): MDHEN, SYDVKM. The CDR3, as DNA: TGTGCCAGCAGGGGTGGCGGGAGAGGCGAGACCCAGTACTTC. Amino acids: CASRGGGRGETQYF. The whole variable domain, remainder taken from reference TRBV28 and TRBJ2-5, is DVKVTQSSRYLVKRTGEKVFLECVQDMDHENMFWYRQDPGLGLRLIYFSYDVKMKEKGDIPEGYSVSREKKERFSLILESASTNQTSMYLCASRGGGRGETQYFGPGTRLLVL.

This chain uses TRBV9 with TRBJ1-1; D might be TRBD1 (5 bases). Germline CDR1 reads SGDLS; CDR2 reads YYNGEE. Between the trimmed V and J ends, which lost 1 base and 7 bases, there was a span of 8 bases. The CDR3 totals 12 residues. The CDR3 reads CASSVWGREAFF. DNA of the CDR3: TGTGCCAGCAGCGTATGGGGACGTGAAGCTTTCTTT.

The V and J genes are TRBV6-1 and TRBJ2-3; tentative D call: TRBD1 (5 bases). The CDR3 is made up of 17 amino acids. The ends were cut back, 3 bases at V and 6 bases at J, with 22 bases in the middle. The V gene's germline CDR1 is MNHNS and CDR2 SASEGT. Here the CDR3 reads CASSDQMTAVDDDTQYF. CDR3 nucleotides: TGTGCCAGCAGTGACCAAATGACAGCCGTTGATGATGATACGCAGTATTTT.

CDR3 sequence: CASSRNSGTIGTDTQYF. For the CDR3, the DNA is TGTGCCAGCAGCCGTAATAGCGGGACCATTGGAACAGATACGCAGTATTTT. This chain links TRBV7-2 with TRBJ2-3; 8 positions match TRBD2. CDR3 length equals 17 residues. Per germline, CDR1 SGHTA and CDR2 FQGNSA. Trimming cost V 5 bases and J 3 bases; bases outside gene matches: 13.

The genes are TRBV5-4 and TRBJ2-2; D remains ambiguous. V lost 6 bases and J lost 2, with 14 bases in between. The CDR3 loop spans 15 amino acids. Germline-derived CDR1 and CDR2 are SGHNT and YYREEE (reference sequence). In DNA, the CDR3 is TGTGCCAGCACCATTGATCAAGCCAACACCGGGGAGCTGTTTTTT. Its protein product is CASTIDQANTGELFF.

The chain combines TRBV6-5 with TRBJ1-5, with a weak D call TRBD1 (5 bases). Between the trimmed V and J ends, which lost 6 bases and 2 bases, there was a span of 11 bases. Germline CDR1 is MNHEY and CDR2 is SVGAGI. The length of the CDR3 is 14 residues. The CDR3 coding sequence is TGTGCCAGCAGCTCGGGGGACCGCAATCAGCCCCAGCATTTT. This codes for CASSSGDRNQPQHF.

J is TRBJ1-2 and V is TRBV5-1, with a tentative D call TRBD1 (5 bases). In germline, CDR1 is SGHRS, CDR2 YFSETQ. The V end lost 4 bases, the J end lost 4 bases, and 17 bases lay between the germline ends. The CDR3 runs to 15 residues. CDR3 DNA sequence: TGCGCCAGCAGCGTACCGGACAATGGAGGCTATGGCTACACCTTC. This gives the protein CASSVPDNGGYGYTF.

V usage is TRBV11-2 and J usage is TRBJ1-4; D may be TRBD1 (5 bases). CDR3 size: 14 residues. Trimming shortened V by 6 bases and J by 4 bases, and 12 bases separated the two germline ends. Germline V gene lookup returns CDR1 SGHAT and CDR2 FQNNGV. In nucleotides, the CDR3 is TGTGCCAGCAGGCCCGGGACCGTTAATGAAAAACTGTTTTTT. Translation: CASRPGTVNEKLFF.

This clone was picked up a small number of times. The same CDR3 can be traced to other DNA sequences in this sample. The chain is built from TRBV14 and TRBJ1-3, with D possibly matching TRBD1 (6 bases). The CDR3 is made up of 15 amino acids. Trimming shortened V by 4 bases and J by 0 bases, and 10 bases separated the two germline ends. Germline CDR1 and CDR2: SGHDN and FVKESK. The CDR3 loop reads CASSPGQHSGNTIYF. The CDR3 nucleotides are TGTGCCAGCAGCCCTGGACAGCACTCTGGAAACACCATATATTTT.

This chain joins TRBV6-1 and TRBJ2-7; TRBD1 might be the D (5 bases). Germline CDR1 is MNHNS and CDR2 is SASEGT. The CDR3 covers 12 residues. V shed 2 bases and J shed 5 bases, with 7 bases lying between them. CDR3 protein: CASSEWGNEQYF. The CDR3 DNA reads TGTGCCAGCAGTGAATGGGGCAACGAGCAGTACTTC.

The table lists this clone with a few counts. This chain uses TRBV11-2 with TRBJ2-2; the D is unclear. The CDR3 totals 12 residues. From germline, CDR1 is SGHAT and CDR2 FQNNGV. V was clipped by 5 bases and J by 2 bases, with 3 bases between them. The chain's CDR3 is CASSHNTGELFF. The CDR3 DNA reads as TGTGCCAGCAGCCATAACACCGGGGAGCTGTTTTTT.

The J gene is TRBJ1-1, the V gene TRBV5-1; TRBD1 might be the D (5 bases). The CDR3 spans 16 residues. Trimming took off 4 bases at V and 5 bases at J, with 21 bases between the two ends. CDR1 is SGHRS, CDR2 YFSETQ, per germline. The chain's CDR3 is CASSPRGTTRGTEAFF. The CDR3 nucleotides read TGCGCCAGCAGCCCCCGGGGGACCACGAGAGGGACTGAAGCTTTCTTT.

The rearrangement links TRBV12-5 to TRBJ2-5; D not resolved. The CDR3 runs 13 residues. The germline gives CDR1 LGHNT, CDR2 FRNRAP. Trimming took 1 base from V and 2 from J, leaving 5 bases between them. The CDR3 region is CASGLGRQETQYF. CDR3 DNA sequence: TGTGCTAGTGGTTTGGGGCGTCAAGAGACCCAGTACTTC. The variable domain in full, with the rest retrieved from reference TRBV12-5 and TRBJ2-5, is DARVTQTPRHKVTEMGQEVTMRCQPILGHNTVFWYRQTMMQGLELLAYFRNRAPLDDSGMPKDRFSAEMPDATLATLKIQPSEPRDSAVYFCASGLGRQETQYFGPGTRLLVL.

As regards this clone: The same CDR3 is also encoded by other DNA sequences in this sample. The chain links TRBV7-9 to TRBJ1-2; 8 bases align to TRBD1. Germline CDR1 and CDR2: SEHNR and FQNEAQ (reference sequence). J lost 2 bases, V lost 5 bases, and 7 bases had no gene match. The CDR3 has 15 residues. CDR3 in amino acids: CASSPRTGFNYGYTF. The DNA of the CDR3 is TGTGCCAGCAGCCCTCGGACAGGGTTCAACTATGGCTACACCTTC.

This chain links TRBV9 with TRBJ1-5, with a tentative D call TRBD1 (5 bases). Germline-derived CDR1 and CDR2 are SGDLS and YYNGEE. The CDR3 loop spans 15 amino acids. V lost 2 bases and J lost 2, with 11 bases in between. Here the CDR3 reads CASSVGQQGNQPQHF. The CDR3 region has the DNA TGTGCCAGCAGCGTTGGACAACAGGGCAATCAGCCCCAGCATTTT. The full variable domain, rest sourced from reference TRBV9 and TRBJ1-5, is DSGVTQTPKHLITATGQRVTLRCSPRSGDLSVYWYQQSLDQGLQFLIQYYNGEERAKGNILERFSAQQFPDLHSELNLSSLELGDSALYFCASSVGQQGNQPQHFGDGTRLSIL.

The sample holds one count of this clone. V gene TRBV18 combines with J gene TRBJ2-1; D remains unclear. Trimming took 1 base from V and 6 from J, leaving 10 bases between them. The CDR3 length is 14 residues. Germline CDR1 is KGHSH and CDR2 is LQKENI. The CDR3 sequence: CASSPLSNSNEQFF. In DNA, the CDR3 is TGTGCCAGCTCACCACTGTCTAATAGCAATGAGCAGTTCTTC.

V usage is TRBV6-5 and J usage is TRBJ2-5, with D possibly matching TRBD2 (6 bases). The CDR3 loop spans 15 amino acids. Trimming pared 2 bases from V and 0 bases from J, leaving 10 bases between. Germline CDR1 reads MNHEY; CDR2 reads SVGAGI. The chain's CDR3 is CASSYGDWHQETQYF. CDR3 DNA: TGTGCCAGCAGTTACGGGGACTGGCACCAAGAGACCCAGTACTTC.

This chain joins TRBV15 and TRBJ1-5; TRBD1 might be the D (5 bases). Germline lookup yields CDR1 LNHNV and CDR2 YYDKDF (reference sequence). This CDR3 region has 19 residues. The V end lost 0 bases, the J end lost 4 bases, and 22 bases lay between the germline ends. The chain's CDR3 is CATSRDKRRDLELNQPQHF. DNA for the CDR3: TGTGCCACCAGCAGAGATAAGAGAAGGGACTTGGAGTTGAATCAGCCCCAGCATTTT.

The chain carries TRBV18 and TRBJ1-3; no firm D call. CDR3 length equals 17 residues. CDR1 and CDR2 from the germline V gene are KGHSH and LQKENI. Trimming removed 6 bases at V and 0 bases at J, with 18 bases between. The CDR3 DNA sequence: TGTGCCAGCTCGGCGAACGGGGATTCGATCTCTGGAAACACCATATATTTT. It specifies CASSANGDSISGNTIYF.

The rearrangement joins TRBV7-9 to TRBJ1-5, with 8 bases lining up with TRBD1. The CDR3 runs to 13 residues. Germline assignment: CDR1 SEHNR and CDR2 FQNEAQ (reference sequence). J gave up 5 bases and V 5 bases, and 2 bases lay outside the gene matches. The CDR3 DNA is TGTGCCAGCAGCCGACAGGGGCATCAGCCCCAGCATTTT. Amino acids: CASSRQGHQPQHF.

The CDR3 DNA is TGTGCCAGCAGCGGAGGGGGGACAGGGGGTAATGAAAAACTGTTTTTT. Amino acids: CASSGGGTGGNEKLFF. The gene calls are TRBV2 and TRBJ1-4, with 11 bases fitting TRBD1. Germline V gives CDR1 SNHLY, CDR2 FYNNEI. The V gene end was trimmed by 6 bases and the J gene end by 4 bases; junction bases not matched to a gene: 7. CDR3 size: 16 residues.

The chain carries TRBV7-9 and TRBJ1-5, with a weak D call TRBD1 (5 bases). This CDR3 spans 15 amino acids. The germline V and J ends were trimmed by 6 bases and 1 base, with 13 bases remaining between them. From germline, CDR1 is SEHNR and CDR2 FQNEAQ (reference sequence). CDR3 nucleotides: TGTGCCAGCAGTTCCGGGACGTCAAGCAATCAGCCCCAGCATTTT. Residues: CASSSGTSSNQPQHF.

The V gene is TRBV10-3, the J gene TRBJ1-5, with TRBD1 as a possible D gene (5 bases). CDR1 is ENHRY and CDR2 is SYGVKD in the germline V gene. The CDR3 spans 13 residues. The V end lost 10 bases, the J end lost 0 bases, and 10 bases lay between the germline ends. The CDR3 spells CATRDVSNQPQHF. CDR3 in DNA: TGTGCCACCAGGGACGTTAGCAATCAGCCCCAGCATTTT.

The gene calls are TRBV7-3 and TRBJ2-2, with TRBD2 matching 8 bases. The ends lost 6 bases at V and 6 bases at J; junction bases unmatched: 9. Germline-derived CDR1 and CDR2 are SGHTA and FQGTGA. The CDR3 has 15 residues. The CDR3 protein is CASRGAGGNSGELFF. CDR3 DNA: TGTGCCAGCAGAGGGGCGGGAGGCAATTCCGGGGAGCTGTTTTTT.